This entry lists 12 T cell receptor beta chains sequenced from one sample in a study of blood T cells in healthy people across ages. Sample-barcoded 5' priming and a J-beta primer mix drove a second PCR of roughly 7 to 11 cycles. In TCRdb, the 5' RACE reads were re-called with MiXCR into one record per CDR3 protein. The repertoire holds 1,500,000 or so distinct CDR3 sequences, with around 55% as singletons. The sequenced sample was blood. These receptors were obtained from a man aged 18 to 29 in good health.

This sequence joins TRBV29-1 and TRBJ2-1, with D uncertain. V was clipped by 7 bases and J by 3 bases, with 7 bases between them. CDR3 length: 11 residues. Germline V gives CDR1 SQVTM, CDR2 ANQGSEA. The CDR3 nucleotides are TGCAGCGGGAACTTCTACAATGAGCAGTTCTTC. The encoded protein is CSGNFYNEQFF.

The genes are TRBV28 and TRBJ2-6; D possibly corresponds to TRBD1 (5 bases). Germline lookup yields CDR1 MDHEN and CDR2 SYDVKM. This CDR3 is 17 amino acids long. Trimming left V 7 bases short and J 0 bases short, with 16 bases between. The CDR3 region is CASTMGRNFSGANVLTF. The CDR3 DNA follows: TGTGCCAGCACCATGGGGCGGAACTTCTCTGGGGCCAACGTCCTGACTTTC.

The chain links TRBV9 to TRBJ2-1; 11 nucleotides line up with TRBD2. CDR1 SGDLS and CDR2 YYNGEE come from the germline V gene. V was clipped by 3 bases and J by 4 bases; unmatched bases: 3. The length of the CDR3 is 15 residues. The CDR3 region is CASSARLAGYNEQFF. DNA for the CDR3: TGTGCCAGCAGCGCCCGACTAGCGGGGTACAATGAGCAGTTCTTC.

The CDR3 nucleotides read TGTGCCAGCAGTTACTCGAACCTCCCAAATAACTACGAGCAGTACTTC. This gives the protein CASSYSNLPNNYEQYF. V is TRBV6-6 and J is TRBJ2-5; D call uncertain. The DNA end favors TRBJ2-7, so the J call may be wrong. Germline-derived CDR1 and CDR2 are MNHNY and SVGAGI (reference sequence). This CDR3 has 16 residues.

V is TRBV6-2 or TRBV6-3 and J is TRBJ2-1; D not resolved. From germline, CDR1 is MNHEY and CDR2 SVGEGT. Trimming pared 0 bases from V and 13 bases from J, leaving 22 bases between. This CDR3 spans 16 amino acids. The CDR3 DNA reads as TGTGCCAGCAGTTACTCGCGTAGGCGGCCGCAAGAGACCCAGTTCTTC. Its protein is CASSYSRRRPQETQFF.

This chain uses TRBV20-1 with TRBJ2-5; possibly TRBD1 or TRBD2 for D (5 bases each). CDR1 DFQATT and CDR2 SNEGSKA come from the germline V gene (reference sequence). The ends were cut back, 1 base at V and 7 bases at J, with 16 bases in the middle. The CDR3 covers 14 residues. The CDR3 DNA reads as TGCAGTGCTAGAGTTTCGGGGCCCCAGGGGACCCAGTACTTC. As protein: CSARVSGPQGTQYF.

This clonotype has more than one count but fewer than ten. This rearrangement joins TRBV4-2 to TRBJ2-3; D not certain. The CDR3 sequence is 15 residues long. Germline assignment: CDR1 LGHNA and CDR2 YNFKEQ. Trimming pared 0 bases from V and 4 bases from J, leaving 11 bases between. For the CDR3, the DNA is TGTGCCAGCAGCCAAGATGAGAGGCGCCCAGATACGCAGTATTTT. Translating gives CASSQDERRPDTQYF.

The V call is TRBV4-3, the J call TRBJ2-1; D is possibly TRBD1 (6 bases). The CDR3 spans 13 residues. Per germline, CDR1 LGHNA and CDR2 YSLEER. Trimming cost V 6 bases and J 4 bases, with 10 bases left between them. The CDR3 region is CASSGQYYNEQFF. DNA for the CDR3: TGCGCCAGCAGTGGACAGTATTACAATGAGCAGTTCTTC.

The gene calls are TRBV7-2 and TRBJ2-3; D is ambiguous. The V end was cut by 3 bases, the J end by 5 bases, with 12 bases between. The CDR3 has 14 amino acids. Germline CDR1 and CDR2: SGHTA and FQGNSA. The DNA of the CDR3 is TGTGCCAGCAGCTTGGACGGGCCACTAGATACGCAGTATTTT. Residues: CASSLDGPLDTQYF.

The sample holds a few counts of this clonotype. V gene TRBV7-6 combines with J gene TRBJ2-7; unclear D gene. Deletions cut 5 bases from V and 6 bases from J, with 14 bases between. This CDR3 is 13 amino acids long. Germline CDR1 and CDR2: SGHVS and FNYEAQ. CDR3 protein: CASSPDFVGEQYF. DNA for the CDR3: TGTGCCAGCAGCCCTGACTTCGTTGGCGAGCAGTACTTC.

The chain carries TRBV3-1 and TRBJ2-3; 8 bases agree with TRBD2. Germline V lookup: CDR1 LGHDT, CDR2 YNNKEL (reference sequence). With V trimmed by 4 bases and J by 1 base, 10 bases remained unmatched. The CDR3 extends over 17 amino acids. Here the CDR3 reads CASSPAGTRSGTDTQYF. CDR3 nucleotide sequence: TGTGCCAGCAGCCCGGCCGGGACTAGAAGCGGCACAGATACGCAGTATTTT.

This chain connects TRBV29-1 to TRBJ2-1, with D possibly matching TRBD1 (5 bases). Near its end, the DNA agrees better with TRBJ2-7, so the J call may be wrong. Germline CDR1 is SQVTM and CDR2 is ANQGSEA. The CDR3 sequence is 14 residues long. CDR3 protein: CSVEVDSSYNEQYF. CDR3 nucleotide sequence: TGCAGCGTTGAAGTCGACAGCTCCTACAATGAGCAGTACTTC.